The 7 T cell receptor beta chains below all came from one sample that was sequenced in a study of cytomegalovirus exposure and HLA in healthy donors. Here immunoSEQ multiplex PCR was the method, and the copy in TCRdb shows in-frame clones only, minus some. The table shows approximately 280,000 clones, with roughly 85% occurring only once. The material sequenced was PBMCs. The origin of the receptors is a young woman in good health and CMV-seronegative.

The chain is built from TRBV6-1 and TRBJ1-3; 7 bases fit TRBD1. The CDR3 length is 15 residues. V shed 6 bases, J shed 2 bases, and the junction held 7 bases outside the gene matches. Germline CDR1 MNHNS, CDR2 SASEGT. The chain's CDR3 is CASREDRHAGNTIYF. In DNA form, the CDR3 reads TGTGCCAGCAGGGAGGACAGGCACGCTGGAAACACCATATATTTT.

This chain links TRBV5-1 with TRBJ2-7; 14 bases align to TRBD2. The CDR3 runs to 18 residues. Germline CDR1 reads SGHRS; CDR2 reads YFSETQ. The junction had 8 bases not matched to a gene; V was cut back by 3 bases and J by 0 bases. The CDR3 protein is CASSWTSGGPIDSYEQYF. DNA of the CDR3: TGCGCCAGCAGCTGGACTAGCGGGGGGCCCATTGACTCCTACGAGCAGTACTTC.

The chain recombines TRBV5-1 with TRBJ2-5, with 11 bases lining up with TRBD2. Trimming cost V 7 bases and J 5 bases; bases outside gene matches: 10. The CDR3 spans 15 residues. Germline assignment: CDR1 SGHRS and CDR2 YFSETQ. The CDR3 DNA sequence: TGCGCCAGCCAACCCGGGACTAGCGGTCGGGAGACCCAGTACTTC. Translation: CASQPGTSGRETQYF.

The V call is TRBV6-1, the J call TRBJ1-5; TRBD1 matches at 8 bases. CDR1 and CDR2 from the germline V gene are MNHNS and SASEGT. The CDR3 runs 16 residues. Trimming took 2 bases from V and 4 from J; bases not matched to a gene: 7. In DNA, the CDR3 is TGTGCCAGCAGTGAACCCGGACAGGGATGGAATCAGCCCCAGCATTTT. It codes for CASSEPGQGWNQPQHF.

The sample holds a few counts of this clone. V and J are TRBV19 and TRBJ2-7; 9 bases line up with TRBD1. V dropped 5 bases and J dropped 2; count of bases not matched to a gene: 7. CDR3 length: 15 residues. Germline loops: CDR1 LNHDA, CDR2 SQIVND (reference sequence). DNA of the CDR3: TGTGCCAGTAGTCCCGGACAGGGGCAGCCCTACGAGCAGTACTTC. Its translation is CASSPGQGQPYEQYF.

CDR3 region: CASRGTVQETQYF. The CDR3 DNA reads TGTGCCAGCAGAGGGACAGTCCAAGAGACCCAGTACTTC. V is TRBV27 and J is TRBJ2-5, with 7 bases lining up with TRBD1. Germline trimming cut 6 bases from V and 1 base from J; bases unmatched to any gene: 2. The length of the CDR3 is 13 residues. Per germline, CDR1 MNHEY and CDR2 SMNVEV (reference sequence).

V and J are TRBV10-3 and TRBJ2-7; 9 bases are shared with TRBD2. The J segment lost 3 bases and the V segment lost 8 bases, leaving 5 bases of the junction unmatched. The CDR3 contains 13 residues. Germline values: CDR1 ENHRY, CDR2 SYGVKD. This CDR3 is CAIGRLADYEQYF. CDR3 bases: TGTGCCATCGGACGACTAGCGGACTACGAGCAGTACTTC.